This T cell receptor (beta chain) emerged from a study of T cell repertoires in ileal Crohn's disease. In the study overall: Per sample, roughly 0.5 micrograms of biopsy DNA were TCRB immunosequenced.

The assay was immunoSEQ multiplex PCR, and TCRdb's table has in-frame clones only and misses some. In the table there are roughly 7,000 clones, roughly 78% of which are singletons. As to time point: proximal margin of the surgical specimen (macroscopically non-inflamed). From germline, CDR1 is SGHRS and CDR2 YFSETQ. Trimming cost V 3 bases and J 0 bases, with 7 bases left between them. The CDR3 extends over 14 amino acids. The sample taken for sequencing was ileal tissue. The chain has TRBV5-1 and TRBJ2-4, with D possibly TRBD2 on 6 matching bases. This receptor was taken from an adult with Crohn's disease. CDR3: CASSSGLAKNIQYF. CDR3 DNA sequence: TGCGCCAGCAGCTCGGGACTAGCCAAAAACATTCAGTACTTC.